What follows is one TCR beta chain and its context. The data were taken from a study of blood T cell repertoires in COVID-19. As for the study in general: Samples taken during acute and convalescent COVID-19 were collected in the United States, Italy and Spain. Sources were T cells, B-cell-depleted T cells, or PBMCs; the material itself was cDNA or gDNA.

V lost 6 bases and J lost 2, with 13 bases in between. The CDR3 runs to 14 residues. The germline V gene has CDR1 LGHNT and CDR2 FRNRAP. In the original workflow: Cell counts per sample came from amplifying reference gene primers. Clones were read by immunoSEQ multiplex PCR, and TCRdb kept only the in-frame ones, dropping some. The V and J calls and clone size are taken from that table; D and trimming were inferred from the DNA. Altogether roughly 170,000 clones are present, about 90% being singletons, with the ten largest covering 20%. The specimen was peripheral blood. The chain employs TRBV12-5 and TRBJ1-2; weak D call: TRBD1 (5 bases). The receptor was derived from a man aged 65-85 years with active or convalescent COVID-19. The DNA for the CDR3 is TGTGCTAGTGGCCCCGCAGGGTGGAACTATGGCTACACCTTC. Its translation is CASGPAGWNYGYTF.